This is a list of T cell receptor beta chains from one sample in a study of CD8 T cells in Susac syndrome. MiXCR was run by TCRdb on the immunoSEQ multiplex PCR reads, yielding one entry per CDR3 protein. The sample yields some 300,000 distinct CDR3 sequences, 70% to 90% seen once. Sequenced sample: CD8+ T cells from PBMCs. The receptors were gathered from a human donor with multiple sclerosis. CDR3s include the opening cysteine and the closing phenylalanine or tryptophan. The D gene is left open where the match is weak. Size is omitted from some rows. Given values are once, few, many or a class for expanded clones.

cdr3_aa: CASSLRGRRYTDTQYF; cdr3_nt: TGTGCCAGCAGTTTGCGAGGGAGGAGATATACAGATACGCAGTATTTT; d_call: -; j_call: TRBJ2-3; clone_size: -; v_call: TRBV28
cdr3_aa: CASSLPGLGEQFF; cdr3_nt: TGTGCCAGCAGCTTGCCGGGTTTGGGTGAGCAGTTCTTC; d_call: -; j_call: TRBJ2-1; clone_size: -; v_call: TRBV5-4
cdr3_aa: CASSVGGSYEQYF; cdr3_nt: TGTGCCAGCAGTGTCGGGGGATCCTACGAGCAGTACTTC; d_call: -; j_call: TRBJ2-7; clone_size: many; v_call: TRBV9
cdr3_aa: CASSRRYWVSEQFF; cdr3_nt: TGCGCCAGCAGCCGTAGGTACTGGGTGAGTGAGCAGTTCTTC; d_call: -; j_call: TRBJ2-1; clone_size: once; v_call: TRBV4-1
cdr3_aa: CASSLLATSTDTQYF; cdr3_nt: TGTGCCAGCAGCTTATTAGCGACTAGCACAGATACGCAGTATTTT; d_call: -; j_call: TRBJ2-3; clone_size: -; v_call: TRBV13
cdr3_aa: CASSPAGPGLGYTF; cdr3_nt: TGTGCCAGCAGCCCAGCGGGGCCGGGTCTCGGCTACACCTTC; d_call: -; j_call: TRBJ1-2; clone_size: -; v_call: TRBV7-2
cdr3_aa: CASSIGGEGPSFYGYTF; cdr3_nt: TGTGCCAGTAGTATAGGGGGTGAGGGCCCGAGCTTCTATGGCTACACCTTC; d_call: -; j_call: TRBJ1-2; clone_size: -; v_call: TRBV19
cdr3_aa: CASSSPGLAGPHEQYF; cdr3_nt: TGTGCCAGCAGCTCCCCCGGACTAGCGGGACCCCACGAGCAGTACTTC; d_call: TRBD2; j_call: TRBJ2-7; clone_size: -; v_call: TRBV7-9
cdr3_aa: CASSDRLAGGEQFF; cdr3_nt: TGTGCCAGCAGTGACCGACTAGCGGGAGGTGAGCAGTTCTTC; d_call: TRBD2; j_call: TRBJ2-1; clone_size: -; v_call: TRBV27
cdr3_aa: CSASVPGQGDTGELFF; cdr3_nt: TGCAGTGCTAGCGTCCCGGGACAGGGGGACACCGGGGAGCTGTTTTTT; d_call: TRBD1; j_call: TRBJ2-2; clone_size: -; v_call: TRBV20-1
cdr3_aa: CASSWRSTSTDTQYF; cdr3_nt: TGTGCCAGCAGCTGGAGGAGTACTAGCACAGATACGCAGTATTTT; d_call: -; j_call: TRBJ2-3; clone_size: -; v_call: TRBV7-2
cdr3_aa: CASSLAEAGEWHF; cdr3_nt: TGTGCCAGCAGCTTGGCCGAGGCGGGAGAGTGGCATTTT; d_call: TRBD2; j_call: TRBJ2-3; clone_size: once; v_call: TRBV5-5
cdr3_aa: CAWSLLREREAFF; cdr3_nt: TGTGCCTGGAGCTTGCTGCGGGAGAGAGAAGCTTTCTTT; d_call: -; j_call: TRBJ1-1; clone_size: -; v_call: TRBV30
cdr3_aa: CASSTRQDWISEAFF; cdr3_nt: TGTGCCAGCAGTACAAGACAGGATTGGATATCTGAAGCTTTCTTT; d_call: -; j_call: TRBJ1-1; clone_size: -; v_call: TRBV6-1
cdr3_aa: CASSPPASGRKDTQYF; cdr3_nt: TGTGCCAGCAGCCCCCCTGCTAGCGGGAGAAAAGATACGCAGTATTTT; d_call: TRBD2; j_call: TRBJ2-3; clone_size: -; v_call: TRBV7-8
cdr3_aa: CASSGGLAGNEQFF; cdr3_nt: TGTGCCAGCAGCGGGGGACTAGCGGGAAATGAGCAGTTCTTC; d_call: TRBD2; j_call: TRBJ2-1; clone_size: -; v_call: TRBV9
cdr3_aa: CASRRGKLFF; cdr3_nt: TGTGCCAGCAGACGGGGAAAACTGTTTTTT; d_call: -; j_call: TRBJ1-4; clone_size: -; v_call: TRBV7-6
cdr3_aa: CASSAQQKGTANEKLFF; cdr3_nt: TGTGCCAGCAGCGCCCAACAGAAAGGGACAGCTAATGAAAAACTGTTTTTT; d_call: TRBD1; j_call: TRBJ1-4; clone_size: -; v_call: TRBV9
cdr3_aa: CASSLSPGTGSYEQYF; cdr3_nt: TGCGCCAGCAGTCTAAGCCCCGGGACGGGCTCCTACGAGCAGTACTTC; d_call: -; j_call: TRBJ2-7; clone_size: -; v_call: TRBV5-1
cdr3_aa: CASSYGTDERLFF; cdr3_nt: TGTGCCAGCAGCTACGGGACAGACGAGAGGCTTTTTTTT; d_call: TRBD1; j_call: TRBJ2-2; clone_size: once; v_call: TRBV7-9
cdr3_aa: CASSGGLAGADTQYF; cdr3_nt: TGTGCCAGCAGCGGAGGACTAGCGGGAGCAGATACGCAGTATTTT; d_call: TRBD2; j_call: TRBJ2-3; clone_size: few; v_call: TRBV2
cdr3_aa: CASSFIGGLAGDTGELFF; cdr3_nt: TGTGCCAGCAGCTTTATTGGTGGCCTAGCGGGAGACACCGGGGAGCTGTTTTTT; d_call: TRBD2; j_call: TRBJ2-2; clone_size: -; v_call: TRBV13
cdr3_aa: CSRGGLAEAVYYNEQFF; cdr3_nt: TGCAGCCGGGGGGGGCTAGCGGAGGCGGTATACTACAATGAGCAGTTCTTC; d_call: TRBD2; j_call: TRBJ2-1; clone_size: -; v_call: TRBV20-1
cdr3_aa: CASGSRYNEQFF; cdr3_nt: TGTGCCAGCGGGTCTCGCTACAATGAGCAGTTCTTC; d_call: -; j_call: TRBJ2-1; clone_size: -; v_call: TRBV6-2/TRBV6-3
cdr3_aa: CASRSLRGTGYNQPQHF; cdr3_nt: TGTGCCAGCAGGTCCCTTCGAGGCACAGGGTACAATCAGCCCCAGCATTTT; d_call: -; j_call: TRBJ1-5; clone_size: once; v_call: TRBV27
cdr3_aa: CASSLRSGEQYF; cdr3_nt: TGTGCCAGCAGCCTCCGTTCAGGGGAGCAGTACTTC; d_call: -; j_call: TRBJ2-7; clone_size: -; v_call: TRBV11-2
cdr3_aa: CSARDRQTGNTIYF; cdr3_nt: TGCAGTGCTAGAGACAGACAGACTGGAAACACCATATATTTT; d_call: -; j_call: TRBJ1-3; clone_size: -; v_call: TRBV20-1
cdr3_aa: CSVAWTSGKRGETQYF; cdr3_nt: TGCAGCGTCGCCTGGACTAGCGGGAAACGAGGGGAGACCCAGTACTTC; d_call: TRBD2; j_call: TRBJ2-5; clone_size: -; v_call: TRBV29-1
cdr3_aa: CASSPRVTSGNTGELFF; cdr3_nt: TGCGCCAGCAGCCCCCGGGTGACTAGCGGGAACACCGGGGAGCTGTTTTTT; d_call: TRBD2; j_call: TRBJ2-2; clone_size: once; v_call: TRBV4-1
cdr3_aa: CASSAFPREGSYEQYF; cdr3_nt: TGTGCCAGCAGTGCCTTTCCGCGGGAGGGCTCCTACGAGCAGTACTTC; d_call: TRBD2; j_call: TRBJ2-7; clone_size: -; v_call: TRBV6-2/TRBV6-3
cdr3_aa: CASRGRTGGYEQYF; cdr3_nt: TGTGCCAGCAGGGGCAGGACAGGGGGGTACGAGCAGTACTTC; d_call: TRBD1; j_call: TRBJ2-7; clone_size: few; v_call: TRBV6-6
cdr3_aa: CASSPLAYNEQFF; cdr3_nt: TGTGCCAGCAGCCCCTTAGCCTACAATGAGCAGTTCTTC; d_call: -; j_call: TRBJ2-1; clone_size: -; v_call: TRBV4-2
cdr3_aa: CASSVVGVWANTEAFF; cdr3_nt: TGTGCCAGCAGTGTAGTTGGTGTGTGGGCGAACACTGAAGCTTTCTTT; d_call: -; j_call: TRBJ1-1; clone_size: -; v_call: TRBV6-4
cdr3_aa: CASSAPGGADYGYTF; cdr3_nt: TGTGCCAGCAGCGCCCCAGGGGGCGCAGACTATGGCTACACCTTC; d_call: TRBD1; j_call: TRBJ1-2; clone_size: -; v_call: TRBV7-9
cdr3_aa: CASSSPPTRGYNEQFF; cdr3_nt: TGTGCCAGCAGCTCCCCGCCGACTAGAGGCTACAATGAGCAGTTCTTC; d_call: -; j_call: TRBJ2-1; clone_size: -; v_call: TRBV7-9
cdr3_aa: CASSLEAREKLFF; cdr3_nt: TGTGCCAGCAGCTTAGAGGCCAGGGAAAAACTGTTTTTT; d_call: -; j_call: TRBJ1-4; clone_size: -; v_call: TRBV7-9
cdr3_aa: CASSLRRGRGMTEAFF; cdr3_nt: TGTGCCAGCAGTCTTCGTCGGGGGCGCGGTATGACTGAAGCTTTCTTT; d_call: -; j_call: TRBJ1-1; clone_size: -; v_call: TRBV28
cdr3_aa: CASSPIPLAGVYEQYF; cdr3_nt: TGTGCCAGCAGCCCCATTCCCCTAGCGGGAGTCTACGAGCAGTACTTC; d_call: TRBD2; j_call: TRBJ2-7; clone_size: -; v_call: TRBV11-2
cdr3_aa: CASSGGGGDTQYF; cdr3_nt: TGTGCCAGCAGCGGAGGGGGAGGAGATACGCAGTATTTT; d_call: -; j_call: TRBJ2-3; clone_size: few; v_call: TRBV9
cdr3_aa: CASSVPGASEAFF; cdr3_nt: TGTGCCAGCAGTGTCCCGGGGGCAAGTGAAGCTTTCTTT; d_call: -; j_call: TRBJ1-1; clone_size: -; v_call: TRBV25-1
cdr3_aa: CASSVGGKGQPQHF; cdr3_nt: TGTGCCAGCAGCGTCGGGGGGAAAGGGCAGCCCCAGCATTTT; d_call: -; j_call: TRBJ1-5; clone_size: -; v_call: TRBV9
cdr3_aa: CASTGTPNTGELFF; cdr3_nt: TGTGCCAGCACAGGCACCCCGAACACCGGGGAGCTGTTTTTT; d_call: -; j_call: TRBJ2-2; clone_size: -; v_call: TRBV2
cdr3_aa: CASSLDPGRRRYF; cdr3_nt: TGTGCCAGCAGCTTAGACCCCGGGAGACGGAGATACTTC; d_call: -; j_call: TRBJ2-7; clone_size: -; v_call: TRBV11-2
cdr3_aa: CASNLDGRGTEAFF; cdr3_nt: TGCGCCAGCAACCTGGATGGACGGGGGACTGAAGCTTTCTTT; d_call: -; j_call: TRBJ1-1; clone_size: -; v_call: TRBV5-1
cdr3_aa: CASSLVPDSWVNNEQFF; cdr3_nt: TGTGCCAGCAGCTTGGTCCCAGACAGTTGGGTTAACAATGAGCAGTTCTTC; d_call: -; j_call: TRBJ2-1; clone_size: -; v_call: TRBV5-4
cdr3_aa: CASSWIPGRGETQYF; cdr3_nt: TGTGCCAGCAGCTGGATCCCAGGTCGGGGAGAGACCCAGTACTTC; d_call: -; j_call: TRBJ2-5; clone_size: -; v_call: TRBV5-5
cdr3_aa: CASSDYVGQGTDTQYF; cdr3_nt: TGTGCCAGCAGTGATTATGTGGGACAGGGCACAGATACGCAGTATTTT; d_call: TRBD1; j_call: TRBJ2-3; clone_size: -; v_call: TRBV2
cdr3_aa: CASSKYEQYF; cdr3_nt: TGTGCCAGCAGTAAGTACGAGCAGTACTTC; d_call: -; j_call: TRBJ2-7; clone_size: -; v_call: TRBV28
cdr3_aa: CAWNLGDEQYF; cdr3_nt: TGTGCCTGGAACCTGGGGGACGAGCAGTACTTC; d_call: -; j_call: TRBJ2-7; clone_size: once; v_call: TRBV30
cdr3_aa: CASSQIAGETQYF; cdr3_nt: TGTGCCAGCAGTCAGATAGCGGGCGAGACCCAGTACTTC; d_call: TRBD2; j_call: TRBJ2-5; clone_size: -; v_call: TRBV28
cdr3_aa: CASSFSGAHNEQFF; cdr3_nt: TGTGCCAGCAGCTTTTCAGGGGCCCACAATGAGCAGTTCTTC; d_call: -; j_call: TRBJ2-1; clone_size: -; v_call: TRBV6-1
cdr3_aa: CASSQEPDPPYEQYF; cdr3_nt: TGCGCCAGCAGCCAAGAGCCAGACCCCCCCTACGAGCAGTACTTC; d_call: -; j_call: TRBJ2-7; clone_size: once; v_call: TRBV4-1